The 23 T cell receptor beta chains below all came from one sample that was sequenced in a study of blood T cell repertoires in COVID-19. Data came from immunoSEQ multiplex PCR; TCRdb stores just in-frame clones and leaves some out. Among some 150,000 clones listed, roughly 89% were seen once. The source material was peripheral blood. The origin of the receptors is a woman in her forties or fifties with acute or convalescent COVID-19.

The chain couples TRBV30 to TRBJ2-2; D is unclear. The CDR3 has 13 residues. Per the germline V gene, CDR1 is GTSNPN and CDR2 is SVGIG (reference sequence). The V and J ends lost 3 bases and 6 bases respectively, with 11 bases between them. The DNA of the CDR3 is TGTGCCTGGAGGGGCAGCCCGTCCGGGGAGCTGTTTTTT. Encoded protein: CAWRGSPSGELFF.

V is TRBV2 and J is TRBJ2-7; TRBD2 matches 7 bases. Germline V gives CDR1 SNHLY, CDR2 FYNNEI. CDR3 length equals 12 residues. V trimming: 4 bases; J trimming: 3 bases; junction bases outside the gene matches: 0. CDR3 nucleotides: TGTGCCAGCAGTGGGACTAGCTACGAGCAGTACTTC. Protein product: CASSGTSYEQYF.

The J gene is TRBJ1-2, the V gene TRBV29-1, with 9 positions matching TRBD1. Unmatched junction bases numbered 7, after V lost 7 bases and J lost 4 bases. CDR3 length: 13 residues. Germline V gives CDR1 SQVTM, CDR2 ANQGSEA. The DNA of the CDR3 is TGCAGCGACCTAAAGGGACAGGGCTATGGCTACACCTTC. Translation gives CSDLKGQGYGYTF.

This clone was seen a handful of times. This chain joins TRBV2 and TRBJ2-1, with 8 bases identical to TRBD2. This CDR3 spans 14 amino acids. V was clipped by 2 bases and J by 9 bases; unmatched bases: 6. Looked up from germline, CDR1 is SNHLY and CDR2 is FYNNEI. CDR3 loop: CASSETLAVGEQFF. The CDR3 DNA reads TGTGCCAGCAGTGAAACACTAGCGGTGGGTGAGCAGTTCTTC.

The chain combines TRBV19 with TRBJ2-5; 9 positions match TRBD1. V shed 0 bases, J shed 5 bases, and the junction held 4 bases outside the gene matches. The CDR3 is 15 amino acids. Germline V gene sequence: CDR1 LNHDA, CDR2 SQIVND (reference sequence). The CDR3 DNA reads TGTGCCAGTAGTATAGATACAGGGGGCAGCGAGACCCAGTACTTC. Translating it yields CASSIDTGGSETQYF.

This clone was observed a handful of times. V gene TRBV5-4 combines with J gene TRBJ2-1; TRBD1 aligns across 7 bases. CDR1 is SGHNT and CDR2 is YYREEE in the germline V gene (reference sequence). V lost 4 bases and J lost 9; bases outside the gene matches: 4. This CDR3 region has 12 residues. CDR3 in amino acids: CASSEQGVEQFF. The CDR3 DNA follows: TGTGCCAGCAGCGAGCAGGGGGTTGAGCAGTTCTTC.

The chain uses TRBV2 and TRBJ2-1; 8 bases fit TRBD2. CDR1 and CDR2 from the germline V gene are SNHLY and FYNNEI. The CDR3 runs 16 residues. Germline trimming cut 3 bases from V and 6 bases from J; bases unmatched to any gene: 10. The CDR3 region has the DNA TGTGCCAGCAGTGAGCTCGCGGGAGGCATCGGCAATGAGCAGTTCTTC. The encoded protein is CASSELAGGIGNEQFF.

CDR3 region: CASSARTRNTEAFF. The CDR3 region has the DNA TGTGCCAGCAGCGCGCGGACAAGGAACACTGAAGCTTTCTTT. The chain recombines TRBV7-8 with TRBJ1-1; perhaps TRBD1 as D (5 bases). Germline-derived CDR1 and CDR2 are SGHVS and FQNEAQ. This CDR3 has 14 amino acids. Trimming removed 5 bases at V and 1 base at J, with 11 bases between.

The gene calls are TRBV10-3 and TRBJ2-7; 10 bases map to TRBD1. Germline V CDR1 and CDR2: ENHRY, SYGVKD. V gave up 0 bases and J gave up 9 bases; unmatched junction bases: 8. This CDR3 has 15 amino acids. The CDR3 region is CAISESKRDRGRQYF. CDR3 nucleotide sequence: TGTGCCATCAGTGAGTCGAAAAGGGACAGGGGAAGGCAGTACTTC.

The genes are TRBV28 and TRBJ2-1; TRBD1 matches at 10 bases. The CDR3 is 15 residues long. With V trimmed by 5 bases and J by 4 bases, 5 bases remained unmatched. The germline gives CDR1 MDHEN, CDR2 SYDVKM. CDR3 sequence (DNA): TGTGCCAGCAGTACTCCGGGACAGGGGTACAATGAGCAGTTCTTC. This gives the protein CASSTPGQGYNEQFF. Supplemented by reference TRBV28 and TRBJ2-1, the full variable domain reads DVKVTQSSRYLVKRTGEKVFLECVQDMDHENMFWYRQDPGLGLRLIYFSYDVKMKEKGDIPEGYSVSREKKERFSLILESASTNQTSMYLCASSTPGQGYNEQFFGPGTRLTVL.

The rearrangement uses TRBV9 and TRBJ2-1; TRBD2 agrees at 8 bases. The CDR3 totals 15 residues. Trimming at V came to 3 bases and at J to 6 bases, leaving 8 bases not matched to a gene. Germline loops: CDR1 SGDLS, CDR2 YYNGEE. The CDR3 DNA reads TGTGCCAGCAGCGCTCCACCGGGACTAGGCAATGAGCAGTTCTTC. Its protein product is CASSAPPGLGNEQFF.

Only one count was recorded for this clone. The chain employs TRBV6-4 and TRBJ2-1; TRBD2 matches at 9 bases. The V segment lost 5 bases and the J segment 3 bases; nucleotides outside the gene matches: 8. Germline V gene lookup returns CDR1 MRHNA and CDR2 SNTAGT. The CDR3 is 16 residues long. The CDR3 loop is CASSPLSGSFYNEQFF. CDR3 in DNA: TGTGCCAGCAGTCCTCTTAGCGGGAGTTTCTACAATGAGCAGTTCTTC.

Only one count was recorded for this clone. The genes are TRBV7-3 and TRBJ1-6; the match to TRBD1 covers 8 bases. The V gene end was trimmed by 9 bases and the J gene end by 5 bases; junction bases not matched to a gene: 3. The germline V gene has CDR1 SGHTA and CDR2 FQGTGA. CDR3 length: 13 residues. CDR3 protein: CASKTGDNSPLHF. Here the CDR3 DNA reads TGTGCCAGTAAGACAGGGGATAATTCACCCCTCCACTTT.

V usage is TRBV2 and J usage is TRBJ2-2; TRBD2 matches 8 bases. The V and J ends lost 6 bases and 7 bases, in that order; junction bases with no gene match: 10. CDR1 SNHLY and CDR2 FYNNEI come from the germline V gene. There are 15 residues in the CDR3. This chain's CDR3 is CASRETSALNGELFF. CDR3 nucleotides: TGTGCCAGCAGGGAGACTAGCGCCCTGAACGGGGAGCTGTTTTTT.

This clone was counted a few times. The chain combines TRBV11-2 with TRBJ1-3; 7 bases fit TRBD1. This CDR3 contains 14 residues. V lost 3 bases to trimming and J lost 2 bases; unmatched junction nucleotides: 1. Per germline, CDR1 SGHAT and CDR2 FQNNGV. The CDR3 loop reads CASSFGTAGNTIYF. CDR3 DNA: TGTGCCAGCAGCTTTGGGACAGCTGGAAACACCATATATTTT.

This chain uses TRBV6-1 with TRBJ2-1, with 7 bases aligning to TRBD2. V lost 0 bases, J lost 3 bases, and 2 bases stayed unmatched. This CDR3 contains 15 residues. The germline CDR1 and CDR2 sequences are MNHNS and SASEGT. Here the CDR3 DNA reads TGTGCCAGCAGTGAAGCTCTAGCGGTCTACAATGAGCAGTTCTTC. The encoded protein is CASSEALAVYNEQFF.

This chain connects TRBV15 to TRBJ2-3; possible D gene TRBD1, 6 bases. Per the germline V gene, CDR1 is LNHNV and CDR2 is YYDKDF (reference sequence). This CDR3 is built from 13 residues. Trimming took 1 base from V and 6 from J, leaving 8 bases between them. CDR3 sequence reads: CATSRGTGDTQYF. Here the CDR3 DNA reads TGTGCCACCAGCAGAGGCACAGGGGATACGCAGTATTTT.

This CDR3 is CASSITEGSDSPLHF. CDR3 DNA sequence: TGTGCCAGTAGTATTACGGAGGGATCAGATTCACCCCTCCACTTT. The chain employs TRBV19 and TRBJ1-6; no firm D call. Trimming removed 3 bases from V and 8 bases from J, with 14 bases in between. The CDR3 runs 15 residues. Germline CDR1 reads LNHDA; CDR2 reads SQIVND (reference sequence).

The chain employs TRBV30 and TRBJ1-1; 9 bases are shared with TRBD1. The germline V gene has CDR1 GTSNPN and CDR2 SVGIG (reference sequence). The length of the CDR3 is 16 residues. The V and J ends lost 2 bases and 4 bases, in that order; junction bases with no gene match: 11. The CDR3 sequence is CAWSRKPGQGGTEAFF. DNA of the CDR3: TGTGCCTGGAGTAGGAAACCGGGACAGGGAGGCACTGAAGCTTTCTTT.

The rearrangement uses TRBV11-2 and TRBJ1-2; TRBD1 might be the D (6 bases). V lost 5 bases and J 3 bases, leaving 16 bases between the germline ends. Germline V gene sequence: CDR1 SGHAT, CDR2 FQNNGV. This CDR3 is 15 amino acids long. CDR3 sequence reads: CASSPLPPGDYGYTF. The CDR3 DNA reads TGTGCCAGCAGCCCCCTTCCCCCAGGGGACTATGGCTACACCTTC.

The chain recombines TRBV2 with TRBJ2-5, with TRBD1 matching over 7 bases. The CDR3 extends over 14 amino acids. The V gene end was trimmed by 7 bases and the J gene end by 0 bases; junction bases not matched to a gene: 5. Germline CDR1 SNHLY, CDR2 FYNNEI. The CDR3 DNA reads TGTGCCAGCATTTACAGGGGACACCAAGAGACCCAGTACTTC. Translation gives CASIYRGHQETQYF.

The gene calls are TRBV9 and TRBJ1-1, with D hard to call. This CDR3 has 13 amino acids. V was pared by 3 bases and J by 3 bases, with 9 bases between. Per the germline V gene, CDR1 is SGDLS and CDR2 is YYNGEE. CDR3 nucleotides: TGTGCCAGCAGCGCCGGGTCGGACACTGAAGCTTTCTTT. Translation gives CASSAGSDTEAFF.

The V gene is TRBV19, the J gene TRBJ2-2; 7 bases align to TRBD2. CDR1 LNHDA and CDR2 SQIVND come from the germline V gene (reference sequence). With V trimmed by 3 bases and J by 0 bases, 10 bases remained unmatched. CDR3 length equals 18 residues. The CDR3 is CASSMSQAGSSNTGELFF. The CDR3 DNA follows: TGTGCCAGTAGTATGAGTCAAGCGGGGAGTTCGAACACCGGGGAGCTGTTTTTT.